The 14 T cell receptor beta chains in this list originate from one sample, sequenced in a study of cytomegalovirus exposure and HLA in healthy donors. PCR used 60 Vbeta primers and 13 Jbeta primers. Here immunoSEQ multiplex PCR was the method, and the copy in TCRdb shows in-frame clones only, minus some. The sample records 150,000 to 200,000 clones, around four fifths being singletons. Specimen: PBMCs. The receptors shown here come from an older woman in good health and CMV-seropositive.

The chain carries TRBV11-2 and TRBJ2-1; 12 positions match TRBD2. The CDR3 length is 15 residues. V shed 5 bases, J shed 9 bases, and the junction held 8 bases outside the gene matches. Germline V lookup: CDR1 SGHAT, CDR2 FQNNGV. The CDR3 nucleotides read TGTGCCAGCAGCCCCAGGACTAGCGGGGCGGCTGAGCAGTTCTTC. It codes for CASSPRTSGAAEQFF.

The chain employs TRBV2 and TRBJ2-2, with D maybe TRBD1 (6 bases). The V gene's germline CDR1 is SNHLY and CDR2 FYNNEI. This CDR3 is 15 amino acids long. V was clipped by 1 base and J by 0 bases, with 6 bases between them. The CDR3 protein is CASSEGQANTGELFF. The CDR3 nucleotides are TGTGCCAGCAGTGAAGGACAGGCGAACACCGGGGAGCTGTTTTTT. The whole variable domain, filled in from reference TRBV2 and TRBJ2-2, reads EPEVTQTPSHQVTQMGQEVILRCVPISNHLYFYWYRQILGQKVEFLVSFYNNEISEKSEIFDDQFSVERPDGSNFTLKIRSTKLEDSAMYFCASSEGQANTGELFFGEGSRLTVL.

The chain carries TRBV2 and TRBJ2-1; 8 bases line up with TRBD2. V was clipped by 6 bases and J by 3 bases; unmatched bases: 10. The germline CDR1 and CDR2 sequences are SNHLY and FYNNEI. This CDR3 contains 16 residues. CDR3 sequence (DNA): TGTGCCAGCAGGGGGAGTAGCGGGACCTTCTACAATGAGCAGTTCTTC. It encodes CASRGSSGTFYNEQFF. The whole variable domain, remainder taken from reference TRBV2 and TRBJ2-1, is EPEVTQTPSHQVTQMGQEVILRCVPISNHLYFYWYRQILGQKVEFLVSFYNNEISEKSEIFDDQFSVERPDGSNFTLKIRSTKLEDSAMYFCASRGSSGTFYNEQFFGPGTRLTVL.

This clone is a singleton in its sample. This rearrangement joins TRBV2 to TRBJ2-2; TRBD1 matches at 9 bases. Trimming cost V 7 bases and J 7 bases; bases outside gene matches: 7. This CDR3 spans 14 amino acids. Germline CDR1 is SNHLY and CDR2 is FYNNEI. The CDR3 region is CASKFDRGIGELFF. CDR3 sequence (DNA): TGTGCCAGCAAATTTGACAGGGGGATCGGGGAGCTGTTTTTT.

The chain couples TRBV5-5 to TRBJ2-7, with 11 bases lining up with TRBD2. J was trimmed by 3 bases and V by 0 bases; bases with no gene match: 11. This CDR3 is 18 amino acids long. Germline V gene lookup returns CDR1 SGHKS and CDR2 YYEKEE (reference sequence). As DNA, the CDR3 is TGTGCCAGCAGCTTGGAAATAGCGGGGGGGTATAGTGGCTACGAGCAGTACTTC. It specifies CASSLEIAGGYSGYEQYF. The whole variable domain, filled in from reference TRBV5-5 and TRBJ2-7, reads DAGVTQSPTHLIKTRGQQVTLRCSPISGHKSVSWYQQVLGQGPQFIFQYYEKEERGRGNFPDRFSARQFPNYSSELNVNALLLGDSALYLCASSLEIAGGYSGYEQYFGPGTRLTVT.

This chain joins TRBV5-5 and TRBJ1-1, with 9 bases identical to TRBD1. After removal of 4 bases from V and 7 bases from J, the junction contained 8 bases not matched to a gene. The CDR3 covers 14 residues. Germline-derived CDR1 and CDR2 are SGHKS and YYEKEE (reference sequence). The CDR3 DNA reads TGTGCCAGCAGCCGACCGGGACAGGGAGTTGAAGCTTTCTTT. Translation: CASSRPGQGVEAFF.

This clone was observed a single time. The chain joins TRBV7-3 to TRBJ2-5, with a weak D call TRBD2 (7 bases). The CDR3 runs to 13 residues. Trimming stripped 6 bases from V and 2 bases from J, with 10 bases between. From germline, CDR1 is SGHTA and CDR2 FQGTGA. The CDR3, as DNA: TGTGCCAGCAGTGCGGGGGCTCAAGAGACCCAGTACTTC. Encoded protein: CASSAGAQETQYF.

The chain combines TRBV18 with TRBJ1-6; maybe TRBD1 (6 bases). The germline gives CDR1 KGHSH, CDR2 LQKENI. Trimming removed 4 bases from V and 7 bases from J, with 17 bases in between. There are 16 residues in the CDR3. The CDR3 DNA is TGTGCCAGCTCACTCGAACAGGGCGCTCGGAATTCACCCCTCCACTTT. Translated, it gives CASSLEQGARNSPLHF.

This chain connects TRBV27 to TRBJ2-1; 15 nucleotides match TRBD2. The CDR3 is 18 amino acids. After removal of 4 bases from V and 3 bases from J, the junction contained 7 bases not matched to a gene. Germline V gene lookup returns CDR1 MNHEY and CDR2 SMNVEV (reference sequence). The CDR3 region has the DNA TGTGCCAGCAGTTCTCCGGGACTAGCGGGAGGAAGCTACAATGAGCAGTTCTTC. Translated, it gives CASSSPGLAGGSYNEQFF.

The rearrangement uses TRBV7-9 and TRBJ2-7; 7 bases fit TRBD1. J was trimmed by 6 bases and V by 1 base; bases with no gene match: 9. Looked up from germline, CDR1 is SEHNR and CDR2 is FQNEAQ (reference sequence). The CDR3 sequence is 15 residues long. The CDR3 loop reads CASSLGGTGVGEQYF. The CDR3, as DNA: TGTGCCAGCAGCTTAGGGGGAACAGGGGTGGGCGAGCAGTACTTC.

The CDR3 coding sequence is TGTGCCAGCAGTGAGGGGAGGAACACTGAAGCTTTCTTT. This translates into CASSEGRNTEAFF. J is TRBJ1-1 and V is TRBV6-4; D gene unclear. The CDR3 totals 13 residues. The V end was cut by 3 bases, the J end by 1 base, with 6 bases between. The germline gives CDR1 MRHNA, CDR2 SNTAGT.

In its sample, this clone was seen once. V is TRBV11-2 and J is TRBJ2-1; TRBD2 aligns across 11 bases. Trimming took 5 bases from V and 6 from J; bases not matched to a gene: 9. CDR1 SGHAT and CDR2 FQNNGV come from the germline V gene. The CDR3 has 16 amino acids. CDR3 bases: TGTGCCAGCAGCCGCCTGGGTAGCGGGGGGGCCAATGAGCAGTTCTTC. Its protein is CASSRLGSGGANEQFF.

On this clone itself: The sample carries other DNA sequences with the same CDR3. The chain carries TRBV7-9 and TRBJ1-6; TRBD1 matches at 11 bases. CDR3 length: 14 residues. Trimming removed 3 bases from V and 10 bases from J; junction bases left unmatched: 2. CDR1 is SEHNR, CDR2 FQNEAQ, per germline (reference sequence). The CDR3 sequence is CASSLGQGDSPLHF. As DNA, the CDR3 is TGTGCCAGCAGCTTGGGACAGGGGGACTCACCCCTCCACTTT.

This rearrangement joins TRBV19 to TRBJ1-1; maybe TRBD1 (5 bases). Per germline, CDR1 LNHDA and CDR2 SQIVND (reference sequence). The V end was cut by 4 bases, the J end by 3 bases, with 15 bases between. This CDR3 contains 15 residues. CDR3 in DNA: TGTGCCAGTAGTAGGAAGGGGAATTCTGACACTGAAGCTTTCTTT. It encodes CASSRKGNSDTEAFF.